Listed below are T cell receptor beta chains from one sample, sequenced in a study of OX40 agonist ivuxolimab in advanced cancers. Sequenced by immunoSEQ multiplex PCR; TCRdb stores in-frame clones only, minus some. The sample holds 75,000 to 90,000 clones, around 85% seen once. The material sequenced was CD4+ or CD8+ T cells sorted from blood, taken in a trial of the OX40 agonist ivuxolimab. Receptor source: an adult with an advanced solid tumor such as melanoma, head and neck, liver or kidney cancer. The CDR3 runs from the conserved cysteine through the conserved F or W. A D gene is named only where the DNA matches it firmly. The listing skips clone size in some rows; elsewhere it reads once, few, many or a size class.

D gene	V gene	clone size	J gene	CDR3 DNA	CDR3 protein
.	TRBV20-1	.	TRBJ2-3	TGCAGTGTTCTTACGCAGTATTTT	CSVLTQYF
.	TRBV27	.	TRBJ2-2	TGTGCCAGCAGTTTTGGGAGCGGGGAGCTGTTTTTT	CASSFGSGELFF
TRBD1	TRBV5-8	.	TRBJ1-4	TGTGCCAGCAGATTGGACAGGATTAATGAAAAACTGTTTTTT	CASRLDRINEKLFF
TRBD1	TRBV18	.	TRBJ2-7	TGTGCCAGCTCAGGGACAGGAAGGCAAGGCGAGCAGTACTTC	CASSGTGRQGEQYF
.	TRBV5-1	.	TRBJ2-5	TGCGCCAGCAGCTTGGGGAATCAAGGGACCTTACAAGAGACCCAGTACTTC	CASSLGNQGTLQETQYF
TRBD1	TRBV7-2	.	TRBJ2-5	TGTGCCAGCAGCGGAAAAACAGGGGTGGGAGAGACCCAGTACTTC	CASSGKTGVGETQYF
.	TRBV7-3	.	TRBJ2-1	TGTGCCAGCAGCTTTGACGCCTACAATGAGCAGTTCTTC	CASSFDAYNEQFF
.	TRBV9	.	TRBJ2-3	TGTGTCAGCAGCGTAGAGCAGGGAGTCTCAGATACGCAGTATTTT	CVSSVEQGVSDTQYF
.	TRBV19	.	TRBJ1-2	TGTGCTATCGGAGGGGGTAACTATGGCTACACCTTC	CAIGGGNYGYTF
TRBD1	TRBV5-6	.	TRBJ2-7	TGTGCCAGCAGCTCACCGGGACAGGGCTCCTACGAGCAGTACTTC	CASSSPGQGSYEQYF
TRBD1	TRBV6-5	.	TRBJ2-3	TGTGCCAGCAGTTCAGACAGGGACCTAAGCGATACGCAGTATTTT	CASSSDRDLSDTQYF
TRBD2	TRBV10-2	.	TRBJ2-1	TGCGCCAGCAGATTAGCGGGGGGGCCGAATGAGCAGTTCTTC	CASRLAGGPNEQFF
.	TRBV7-3	.	TRBJ1-1	TGTGCCAGCAGCCTGTCACAGGGTGAGAACACTGAAGCTTTCTTT	CASSLSQGENTEAFF
.	TRBV7-2	once	TRBJ2-5	TGTGCCAGCAGCCCATCCACGGTCACCCAGTACTTC	CASSPSTVTQYF
.	TRBV30	.	TRBJ2-3	TGTGCCTGGAGTGTAGCGGTCACAGATACGCAGTATTTT	CAWSVAVTDTQYF
.	TRBV19	once	TRBJ1-5	TGTGCCAGTAGTAACGAACCTTACTTTGGTCAGCCCCAGCATTTT	CASSNEPYFGQPQHF
TRBD1	TRBV19	.	TRBJ1-5	TGTGCCAGTAGTATGTTAGGGGGCGGACAGCCCCAGCATTTT	CASSMLGGGQPQHF
.	TRBV2	.	TRBJ1-5	TGTGCCACCGCGGACGACGATCAGCCCCAGCATTTT	CATADDDQPQHF
.	TRBV6-6	.	TRBJ2-7	TGTGCCAGCAGCCAACTGCTGGCCGAGCAGTACTTC	CASSQLLAEQYF
TRBD1	TRBV4-1	.	TRBJ1-2	TGCGCCAGCAGCCAACCAAAAATGGGCGCTCTCGAGAGGGGGCTCTCTAACTATGGCTACACCTTC	CASSQPKMGALERGLSNYGYTF
TRBD1	TRBV7-2	few	TRBJ1-6	TGTGCCAGTTCCATACTGGACAGGGGTTCACCCCTCCACTTT	CASSILDRGSPLHF
TRBD2	TRBV25-1	.	TRBJ2-7	TGTGCCAGCAGTGGGGGGGGTATTAGCTCCTACGAGCAGTACTTC	CASSGGGISSYEQYF
.	TRBV29-1	.	TRBJ2-7	TGCAGCGTTGAACTTGGTGGCTACGAGCAGTACTTC	CSVELGGYEQYF
.	TRBV9	.	TRBJ2-2	TGTGCCAGCAGCGGCCGGACAGCTCACACCGGGGAGCTGTTTTTT	CASSGRTAHTGELFF
.	TRBV4-1	.	TRBJ1-4	TGCGCCAGCAGCCCACAGGGTAGGAGGGAAAAACTGTTTTTT	CASSPQGRREKLFF
TRBD1	TRBV9	.	TRBJ1-5	TGTGCCAGCAGCGTAGAGGGACAGGGGGATCAGCCCCAGCATTTT	CASSVEGQGDQPQHF
TRBD1	TRBV18	.	TRBJ1-1	TGTGCCAGCTCACCACCGGGAGACAGGGTCACTGAAGCTTTCTTT	CASSPPGDRVTEAFF
TRBD1	TRBV7-3	.	TRBJ2-1	TGTGCCAGCAGCCTAGGGACAGGGACCCACAATGAGCAGTTCTTC	CASSLGTGTHNEQFF
TRBD2	TRBV27	.	TRBJ2-1	TGTGCCAGCAAACCGGGACTAGAATACAATGAGCAGTTCTTC	CASKPGLEYNEQFF
.	TRBV20-1	few	TRBJ1-2	TGCAGCCTATGGGGAGAGTATGGCTACACCTTC	CSLWGEYGYTF
.	TRBV10-1	.	TRBJ2-3	TGCGCCAGCAGTGAAGGGGTCACAGATACGCAGTATTTT	CASSEGVTDTQYF
TRBD2	TRBV11-1	.	TRBJ2-3	TGTGCCAGCAGCCCCCGGATAGCGGGGAGCACAGATACGCAGTATTTT	CASSPRIAGSTDTQYF
TRBD1	TRBV5-4	.	TRBJ1-2	TGTGCCAGCAGCCCTCGACAGGGTTTCTATGGCTACACCTTC	CASSPRQGFYGYTF
.	TRBV5-1	few	TRBJ2-7	TGCGCCAGCAGCCTGACAGCCTACGAGCAGTACTTC	CASSLTAYEQYF
TRBD2	TRBV7-9	.	TRBJ2-3	TGTGCCAGCAGCATGACTAGCGGGGGCCTCACAGATACGCAGTATTTT	CASSMTSGGLTDTQYF
TRBD1	TRBV5-1	.	TRBJ1-1	TGCGCCAGCAGCTTCCCGTCGACAGGGGTGATGAACACTGAAGCTTTCTTT	CASSFPSTGVMNTEAFF
.	TRBV6-5	few	TRBJ1-4	TGTGCCAGCAGTAGGGGGGTATCGGGGGAAAAACTGTTTTTT	CASSRGVSGEKLFF